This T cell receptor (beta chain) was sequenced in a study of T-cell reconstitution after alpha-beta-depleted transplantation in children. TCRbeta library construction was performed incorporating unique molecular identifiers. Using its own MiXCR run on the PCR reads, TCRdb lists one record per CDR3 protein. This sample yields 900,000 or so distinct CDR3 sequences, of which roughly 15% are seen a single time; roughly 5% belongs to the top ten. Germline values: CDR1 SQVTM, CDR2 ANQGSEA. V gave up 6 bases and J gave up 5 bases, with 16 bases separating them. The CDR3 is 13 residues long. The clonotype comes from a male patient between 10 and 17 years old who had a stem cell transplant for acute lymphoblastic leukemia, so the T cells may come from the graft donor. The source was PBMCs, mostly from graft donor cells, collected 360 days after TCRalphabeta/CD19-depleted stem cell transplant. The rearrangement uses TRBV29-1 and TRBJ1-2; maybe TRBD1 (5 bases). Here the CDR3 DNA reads TGCAGCGTCTCTCTTCAGGGAAGGTATGGCTACACCTTC. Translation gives CSVSLQGRYGYTF.